Sequencing of this T cell receptor (beta chain) was carried out in a study of cytomegalovirus exposure and HLA in healthy donors. Study-level results: Upon later analysis, HLA-associated TCR beta chains proved more clonally expanded than other, equally common chains. In a later analysis, a missense DCLRE1C variant was linked to TCR beta V- and J-gene trimming. Data from an earlier analysis indicated that most TCR beta V segments were productive either about 87% or about 30% of the time. Most of the CMV-associated TCR beta chains (in a later analysis) appeared to be HLA-restricted.

The PCR employed 60 Vbeta primers together with 13 Jbeta primers. The assay was immunoSEQ multiplex PCR, and TCRdb's table has in-frame clones only and misses some. Here the sample spans about 150,000 clones, 82% being singletons. Points on this clone: No antigen is known for it.

The CDR3 runs 12 residues. Trimming removed 6 bases at V and 3 bases at J, with 6 bases between. The germline V gene has CDR1 KGHSH and CDR2 LQKENI. The sequenced material came from PBMCs. The source of this sequence is a woman between 45 and 60 years old in good health and CMV-seropositive. The gene calls are TRBV18 and TRBJ1-3; no definite D call. DNA of the CDR3: TGTGCCAGCTCCCTCAGTGGAAACACCATATATTTT. Translated, it gives CASSLSGNTIYF.